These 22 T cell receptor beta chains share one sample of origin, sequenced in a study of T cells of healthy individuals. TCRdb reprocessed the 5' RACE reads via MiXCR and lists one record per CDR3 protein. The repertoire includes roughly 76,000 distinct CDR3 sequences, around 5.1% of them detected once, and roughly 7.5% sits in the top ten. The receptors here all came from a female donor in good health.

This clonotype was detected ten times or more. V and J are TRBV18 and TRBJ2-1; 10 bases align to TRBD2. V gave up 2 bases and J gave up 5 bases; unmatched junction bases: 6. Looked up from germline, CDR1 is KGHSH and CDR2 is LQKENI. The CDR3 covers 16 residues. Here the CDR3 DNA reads TGTGCCAGCTCACCAAGCCTAGCGGGAGTCAACAATGAGCAGTTCTTC. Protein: CASSPSLAGVNNEQFF.

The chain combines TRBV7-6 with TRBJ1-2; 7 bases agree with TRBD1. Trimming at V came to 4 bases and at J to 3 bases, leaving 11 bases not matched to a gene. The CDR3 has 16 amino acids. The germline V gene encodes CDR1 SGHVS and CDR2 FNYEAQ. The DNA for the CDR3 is TGTGCCAGCAGCTCCGGGACAGCCGCCGGCGACTATGGCTACACCTTC. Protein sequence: CASSSGTAAGDYGYTF.

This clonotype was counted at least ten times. The CDR3 DNA follows: TGTGCCAGCAGTTACGGAGGGGCGCGGTACGAGCAGTACTTC. Its protein is CASSYGGARYEQYF. The chain combines TRBV6-5 with TRBJ2-7; the D gene is possibly TRBD2 (6 bases). Germline V gives CDR1 MNHEY, CDR2 SVGAGI. This CDR3 has 14 residues. V was trimmed by 2 bases and J by 4 bases, leaving 12 bases between them.

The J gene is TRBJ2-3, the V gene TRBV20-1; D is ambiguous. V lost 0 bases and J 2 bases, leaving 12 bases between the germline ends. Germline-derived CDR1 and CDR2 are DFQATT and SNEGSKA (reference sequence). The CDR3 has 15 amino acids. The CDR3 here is CSARESSTNTDTQYF. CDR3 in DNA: TGCAGTGCTAGAGAAAGTAGCACCAACACAGATACGCAGTATTTT.

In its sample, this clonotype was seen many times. The CDR3 DNA reads TGTGCCAGCAGCCAAGGATGGATGAGGGGAGGTATGGCAGATACGCAGTATTTT. Translating it yields CASSQGWMRGGMADTQYF. The rearrangement links TRBV3-1 to TRBJ2-3; D perhaps matches TRBD2 (6 bases). V was clipped by 1 base and J by 4 bases, with 21 bases between them. The CDR3 runs 18 residues. Germline assignment: CDR1 LGHDT and CDR2 YNNKEL (reference sequence).

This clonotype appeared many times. The CDR3 is CASSLGSLAEGLETQYF. DNA for the CDR3: TGCGCCAGCAGCTTGGGGTCACTAGCGGAGGGGCTTGAGACCCAGTACTTC. V usage is TRBV5-1 and J usage is TRBJ2-5, with 8 bases matching TRBD2. The J segment lost 5 bases and the V segment lost 0 bases, leaving 12 bases of the junction unmatched. Germline lookup yields CDR1 SGHRS and CDR2 YFSETQ. The CDR3 loop spans 17 amino acids.

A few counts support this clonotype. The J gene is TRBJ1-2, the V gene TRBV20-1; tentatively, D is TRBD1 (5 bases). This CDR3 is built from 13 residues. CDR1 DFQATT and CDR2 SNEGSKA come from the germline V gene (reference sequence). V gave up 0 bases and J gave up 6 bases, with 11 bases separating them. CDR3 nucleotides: TGCAGTGCTAGAGACAGGGCTAAGGATGGCTACACCTTC. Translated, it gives CSARDRAKDGYTF.

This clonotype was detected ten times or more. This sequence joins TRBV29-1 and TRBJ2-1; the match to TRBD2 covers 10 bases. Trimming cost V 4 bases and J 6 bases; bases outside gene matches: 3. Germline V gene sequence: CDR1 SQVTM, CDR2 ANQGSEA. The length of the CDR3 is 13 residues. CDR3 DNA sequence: TGCAGCGTTGCCGGACTAGCGGTCAATGAGCAGTTCTTC. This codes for CSVAGLAVNEQFF.

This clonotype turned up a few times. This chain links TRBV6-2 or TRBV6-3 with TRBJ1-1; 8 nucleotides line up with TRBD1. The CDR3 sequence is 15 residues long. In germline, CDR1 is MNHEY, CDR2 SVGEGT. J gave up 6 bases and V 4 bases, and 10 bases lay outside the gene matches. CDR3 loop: CASSSLLQGEAEAFF. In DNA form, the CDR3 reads TGTGCCAGCAGTTCCTTACTACAGGGGGAGGCTGAAGCTTTCTTT.

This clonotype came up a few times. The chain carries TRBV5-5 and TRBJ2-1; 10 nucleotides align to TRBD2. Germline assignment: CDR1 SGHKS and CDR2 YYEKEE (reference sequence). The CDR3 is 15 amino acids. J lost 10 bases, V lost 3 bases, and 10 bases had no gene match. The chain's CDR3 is CASSSSLAGVLEQFF. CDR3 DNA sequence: TGTGCCAGCAGCTCCTCCCTAGCGGGAGTGTTAGAGCAGTTCTTC. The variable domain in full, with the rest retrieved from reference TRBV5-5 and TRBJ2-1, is DAGVTQSPTHLIKTRGQQVTLRCSPISGHKSVSWYQQVLGQGPQFIFQYYEKEERGRGNFPDRFSARQFPNYSSELNVNALLLGDSALYLCASSSSLAGVLEQFFGPGTRLTVL.

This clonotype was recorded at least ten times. CDR3 amino acids: CASSHFLAGDDEQFF. The CDR3 DNA reads TGTGCCAGCAGCCACTTTCTAGCGGGAGACGATGAGCAGTTCTTC. The chain employs TRBV25-1 and TRBJ2-1, with 10 positions matching TRBD2. Looked up from germline, CDR1 is MGHDK and CDR2 is SYGVNS. Trimming removed 6 bases from V and 8 bases from J; junction bases left unmatched: 10. The CDR3 runs to 15 residues.

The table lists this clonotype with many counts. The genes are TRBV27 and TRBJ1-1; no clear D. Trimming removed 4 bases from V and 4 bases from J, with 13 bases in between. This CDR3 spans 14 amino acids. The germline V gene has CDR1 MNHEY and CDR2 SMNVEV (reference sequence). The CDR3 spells CASSSAYRRTEAFF. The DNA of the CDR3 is TGTGCCAGCAGTTCGGCGTACAGACGCACTGAAGCTTTCTTT.

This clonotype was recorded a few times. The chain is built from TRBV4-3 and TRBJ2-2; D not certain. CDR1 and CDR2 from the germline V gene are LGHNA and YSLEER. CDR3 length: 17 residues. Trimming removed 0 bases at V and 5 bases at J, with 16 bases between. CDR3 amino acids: CASSQDRIGVWTGELFF. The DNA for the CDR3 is TGCGCCAGCAGCCAAGATCGGATAGGAGTATGGACCGGGGAGCTGTTTTTT.

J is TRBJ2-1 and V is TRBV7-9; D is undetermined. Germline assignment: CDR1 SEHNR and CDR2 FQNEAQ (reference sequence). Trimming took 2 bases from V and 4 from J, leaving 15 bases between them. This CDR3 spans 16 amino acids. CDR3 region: CASSLRSGEVYNEQFF. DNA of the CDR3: TGTGCCAGCAGCTTACGCTCAGGAGAAGTTTACAATGAGCAGTTCTTC.

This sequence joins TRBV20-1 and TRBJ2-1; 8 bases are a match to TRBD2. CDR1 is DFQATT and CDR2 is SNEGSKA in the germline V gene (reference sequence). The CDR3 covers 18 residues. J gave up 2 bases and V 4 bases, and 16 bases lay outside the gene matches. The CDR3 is CSANPLLSGGLPYNEQFF. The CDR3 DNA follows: TGCAGTGCTAACCCTCTGCTCAGCGGGGGACTACCCTACAATGAGCAGTTCTTC.

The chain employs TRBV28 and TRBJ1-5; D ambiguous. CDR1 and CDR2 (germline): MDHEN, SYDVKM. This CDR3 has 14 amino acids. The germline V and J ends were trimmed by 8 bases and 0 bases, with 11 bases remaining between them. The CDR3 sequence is CASAAPYSNQPQHF. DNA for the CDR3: TGTGCCAGCGCAGCCCCCTATAGCAATCAGCCCCAGCATTTT.

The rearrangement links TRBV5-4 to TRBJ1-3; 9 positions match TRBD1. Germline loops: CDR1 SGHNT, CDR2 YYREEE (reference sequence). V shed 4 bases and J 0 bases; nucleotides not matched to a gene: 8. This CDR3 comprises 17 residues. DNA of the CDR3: TGTGCCAGCAGCATAACCGGGACAGGGTACTCTGGAAACACCATATATTTT. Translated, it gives CASSITGTGYSGNTIYF.

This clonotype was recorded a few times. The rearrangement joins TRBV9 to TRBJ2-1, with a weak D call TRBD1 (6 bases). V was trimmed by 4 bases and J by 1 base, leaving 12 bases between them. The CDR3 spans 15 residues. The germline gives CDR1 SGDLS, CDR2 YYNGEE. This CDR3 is CASSFRDTSYNEQFF. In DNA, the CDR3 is TGTGCCAGCAGCTTTCGGGACACTTCCTACAATGAGCAGTTCTTC.

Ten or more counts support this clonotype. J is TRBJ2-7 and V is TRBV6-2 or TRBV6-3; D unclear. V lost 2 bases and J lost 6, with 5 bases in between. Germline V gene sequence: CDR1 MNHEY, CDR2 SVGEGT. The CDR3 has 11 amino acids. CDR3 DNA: TGTGCCAGCAGTTACGGTGGCGAGCAGTACTTC. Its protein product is CASSYGGEQYF.

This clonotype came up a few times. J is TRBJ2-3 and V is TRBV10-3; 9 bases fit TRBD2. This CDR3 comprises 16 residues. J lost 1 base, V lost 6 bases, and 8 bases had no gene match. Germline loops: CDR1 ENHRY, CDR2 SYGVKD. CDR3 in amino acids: CAISAQLAGRTDTQYF. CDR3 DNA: TGTGCCATCAGCGCCCAACTAGCGGGCCGCACAGATACGCAGTATTTT.

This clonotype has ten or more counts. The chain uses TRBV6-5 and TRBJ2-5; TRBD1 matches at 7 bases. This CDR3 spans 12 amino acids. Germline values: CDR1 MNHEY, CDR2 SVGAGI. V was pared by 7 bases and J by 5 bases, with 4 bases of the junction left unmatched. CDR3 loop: CASKTGMETQYF. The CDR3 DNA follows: TGTGCCAGCAAGACAGGGATGGAGACCCAGTACTTC.

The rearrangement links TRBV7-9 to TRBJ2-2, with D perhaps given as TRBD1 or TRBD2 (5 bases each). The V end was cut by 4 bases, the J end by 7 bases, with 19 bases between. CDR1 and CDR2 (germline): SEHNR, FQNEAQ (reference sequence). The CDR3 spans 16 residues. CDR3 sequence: CASSSRDRGLNGELFF. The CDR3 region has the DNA TGTGCCAGCAGCTCCCGGGACCGAGGGTTGAACGGGGAGCTGTTTTTT.